This passage covers 10 T cell receptor beta chains from one sample sequenced in a study of early T cells in non-severe SARS-CoV-2 infection. TCRdb independently ran MiXCR on the 5' RACE reads; one entry per CDR3 protein. The table lists some 80,000 distinct CDR3 sequences, about 10% of them singletons. Sequenced here: whole blood, sampled at baseline. The source of these receptors is an adult who was a healthcare worker with PCR-confirmed SARS-CoV-2 infection or an uninfected control (not recorded which).

The sample holds many counts of this clonotype. CDR3 residues: CASSQTLAGAGELFF. As DNA, the CDR3 is TGTGCCAGCTCGCAGACATTAGCGGGAGCCGGGGAGCTGTTTTTT. V usage is TRBV18 and J usage is TRBJ2-2, with TRBD2 identical over 9 bases. CDR3 length equals 15 residues. Looked up from germline, CDR1 is KGHSH and CDR2 is LQKENI. V lost 6 bases, J lost 6 bases, and 8 bases stayed unmatched.

In nucleotides, the CDR3 is TGTGCCAGCACGATGCGGGAGCTCTACGAGCAGTACTTC. Translation: CASTMRELYEQYF. This rearrangement joins TRBV6-1 to TRBJ2-7; 7 nucleotides agree with TRBD2. Trimming cost V 7 bases and J 3 bases; bases outside gene matches: 6. The CDR3 has 13 amino acids. CDR1 and CDR2 (germline): MNHNS, SASEGT.

This clonotype showed up just a few times. The chain recombines TRBV29-1 with TRBJ1-1; possible D gene TRBD1, 5 bases. Germline V CDR1 and CDR2: SQVTM, ANQGSEA. The CDR3 totals 16 residues. With 7 bases removed from V and 3 bases from J, the gap between germline ends came to 24 bases. CDR3 region: CSAQTRRRSRDTEAFF. The DNA for the CDR3 is TGCAGCGCCCAAACTCGTCGGCGCTCCAGGGACACTGAAGCTTTCTTT.

The chain carries TRBV12-3 or TRBV12-4 and TRBJ2-3, with D perhaps assigned TRBD1 or TRBD2 (6 bases each). V was clipped by 6 bases and J by 3 bases, with 13 bases between them. The CDR3 consists of 14 residues. The CDR3 spells CASRQGGGTDTQYF. The DNA for the CDR3 is TGTGCCAGCAGACAAGGAGGGGGGACAGATACGCAGTATTTT.

This clonotype occurred many times. CDR3 in amino acids: CASSELTENTEAFF. The CDR3 DNA follows: TGTGCCAGCAGTGAGCTTACGGAGAACACTGAAGCTTTCTTT. The rearrangement links TRBV25-1 to TRBJ1-1, with D unclear. V lost 3 bases and J 1 base, leaving 9 bases between the germline ends. The germline gives CDR1 MGHDK, CDR2 SYGVNS. This CDR3 spans 14 amino acids.

The chain is built from TRBV12-3 or TRBV12-4 and TRBJ2-3; 7 bases line up with TRBD1. The CDR3 sequence is 15 residues long. V was pared by 2 bases and J by 2 bases, with 4 bases of the junction left unmatched. DNA of the CDR3: TGTGCCAGCAGTTTATTAGGGGGCCCCACAGATACGCAGTATTTT. Encoded protein: CASSLLGGPTDTQYF.

CDR3 loop: CASSLRAPTEAFF. CDR3 nucleotides: TGTGCCAGCAGCTTACGGGCGCCCACTGAAGCTTTCTTT. The rearrangement joins TRBV7-9 to TRBJ1-1; D gene uncertain. Germline-derived CDR1 and CDR2 are SEHNR and FQNEAQ (reference sequence). The CDR3 consists of 13 residues. V was trimmed by 2 bases and J by 4 bases, leaving 8 bases between them.

The DNA for the CDR3 is TGTGCCAGCAGCTCAAAGAAACCGGGACTAGCGGACCTGCAAGAGACCCAGTACTTC. It yields the protein CASSSKKPGLADLQETQYF. V is TRBV7-9 and J is TRBJ2-5, with 11 bases that match TRBD2. The CDR3 runs to 19 residues. V shed 4 bases, J shed 2 bases, and the junction held 15 bases outside the gene matches. CDR1 SEHNR and CDR2 FQNEAQ come from the germline V gene (reference sequence).

J is TRBJ2-2 and V is TRBV11-2; D is possibly TRBD2 (6 bases). This CDR3 spans 17 amino acids. The germline V gene has CDR1 SGHAT and CDR2 FQNNGV. V was pared by 2 bases and J by 5 bases, with 18 bases between. The DNA for the CDR3 is TGTGCCAGCAGCTTACTCGGGGAGGCGGGCCTGACCGGGGAGCTGTTTTTT. Its translation: CASSLLGEAGLTGELFF.

This chain uses TRBV7-9 with TRBJ2-2; D is unclear. Germline CDR1 and CDR2: SEHNR and FQNEAQ (reference sequence). The CDR3 contains 17 residues. V was clipped by 5 bases and J by 3 bases, with 19 bases between them. The chain's CDR3 is CASSRRGGVKDTGELFF. CDR3 nucleotide sequence: TGTGCCAGCAGCCGGCGTGGTGGGGTGAAGGACACCGGGGAGCTGTTTTTT.